This T cell receptor (beta chain) was identified in a study of cytomegalovirus exposure and HLA in healthy donors. Study findings and constraints: TCR beta sequences reportedly predicted most subjects' HLA-A and HLA-B alleles accurately. Analysis was carried out at a later point, and it linked a missense DCLRE1C variant to TCR beta V- and J-gene trimming.

CDR1 is MNHEY, CDR2 SMNVEV, per germline (reference sequence). With V trimmed by 11 bases and J by 7 bases, 5 bases remained unmatched. The CDR3 extends over 11 amino acids. A multiplex PCR was run with 60 Vbeta primers and 13 Jbeta primers. Libraries were prepared by immunoSEQ multiplex PCR; TCRdb keeps only in-frame clonotypes and omits some of them. The sample lists around 170,000 clones, around 81% occurring once. Note on this clone: Its specificity is not known.

The specimen sequenced was PBMCs. This receptor was taken from a man aged 40-55 years in good health and CMV-seronegative. V and J are TRBV27 and TRBJ2-1; 7 bases match TRBD1. CDR3 coding DNA: TGTGCCTCAAAGGACAGGAATGAGCAGTTCTTC. Protein product: CASKDRNEQFF.